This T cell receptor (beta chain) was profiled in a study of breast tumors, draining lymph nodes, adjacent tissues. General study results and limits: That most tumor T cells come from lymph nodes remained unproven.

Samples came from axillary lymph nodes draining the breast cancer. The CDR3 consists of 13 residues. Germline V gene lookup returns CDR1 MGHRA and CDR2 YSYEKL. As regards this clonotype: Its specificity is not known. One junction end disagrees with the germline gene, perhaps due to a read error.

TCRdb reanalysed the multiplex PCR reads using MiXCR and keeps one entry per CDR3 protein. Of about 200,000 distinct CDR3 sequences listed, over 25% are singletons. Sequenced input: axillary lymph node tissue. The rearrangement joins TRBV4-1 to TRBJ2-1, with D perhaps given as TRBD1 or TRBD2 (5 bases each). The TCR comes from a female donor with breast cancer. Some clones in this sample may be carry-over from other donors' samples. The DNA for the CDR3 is TGCGCCAGCAGTCAAGGGACCAGGAATGAGCAGTTCTTC. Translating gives CASSQGTRNEQFF.